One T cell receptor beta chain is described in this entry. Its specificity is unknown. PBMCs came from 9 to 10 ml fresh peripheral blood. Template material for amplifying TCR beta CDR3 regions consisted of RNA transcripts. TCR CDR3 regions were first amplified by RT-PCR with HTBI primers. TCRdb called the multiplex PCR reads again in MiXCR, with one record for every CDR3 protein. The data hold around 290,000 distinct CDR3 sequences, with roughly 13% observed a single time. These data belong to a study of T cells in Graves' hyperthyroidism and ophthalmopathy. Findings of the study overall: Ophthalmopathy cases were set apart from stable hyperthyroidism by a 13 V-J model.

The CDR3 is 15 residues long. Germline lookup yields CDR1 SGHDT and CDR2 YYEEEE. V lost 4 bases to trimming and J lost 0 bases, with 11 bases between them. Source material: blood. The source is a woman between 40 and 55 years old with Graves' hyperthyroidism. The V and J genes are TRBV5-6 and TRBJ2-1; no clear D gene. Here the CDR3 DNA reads TGTGCCAGCAGCCTCCTGTCTCGCTCCTACAATGAGCAGTTCTTC. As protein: CASSLLSRSYNEQFF.